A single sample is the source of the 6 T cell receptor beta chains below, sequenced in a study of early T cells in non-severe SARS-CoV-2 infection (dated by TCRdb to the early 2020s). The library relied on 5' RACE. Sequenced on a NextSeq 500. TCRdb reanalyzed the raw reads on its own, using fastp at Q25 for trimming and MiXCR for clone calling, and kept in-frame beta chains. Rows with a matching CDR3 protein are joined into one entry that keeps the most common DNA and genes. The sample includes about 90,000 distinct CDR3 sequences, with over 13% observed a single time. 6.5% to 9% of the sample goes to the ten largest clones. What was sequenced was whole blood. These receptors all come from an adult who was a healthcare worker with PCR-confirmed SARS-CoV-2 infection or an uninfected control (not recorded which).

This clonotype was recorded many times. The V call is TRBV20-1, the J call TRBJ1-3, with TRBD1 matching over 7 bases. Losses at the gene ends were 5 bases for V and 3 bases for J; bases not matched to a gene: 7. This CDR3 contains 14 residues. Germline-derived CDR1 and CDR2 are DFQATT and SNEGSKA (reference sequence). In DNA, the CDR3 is TGCAGTGCTGGAAACAGGGGTGGTGGAAACACCATATATTTT. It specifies CSAGNRGGGNTIYF.

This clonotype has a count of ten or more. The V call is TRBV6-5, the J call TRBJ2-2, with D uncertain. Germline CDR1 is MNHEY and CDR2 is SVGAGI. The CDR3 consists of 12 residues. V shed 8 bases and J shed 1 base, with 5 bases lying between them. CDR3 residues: CASYLNTGELFF. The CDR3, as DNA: TGTGCCAGCTATTTGAACACCGGGGAGCTGTTTTTT.

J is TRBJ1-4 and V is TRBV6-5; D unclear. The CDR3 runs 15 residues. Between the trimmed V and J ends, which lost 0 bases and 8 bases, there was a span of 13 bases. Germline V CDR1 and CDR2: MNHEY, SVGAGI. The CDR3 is CASSYSTPRPEKLFF. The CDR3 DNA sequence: TGTGCCAGCAGTTACTCGACCCCTCGCCCAGAAAAACTGTTTTTT.

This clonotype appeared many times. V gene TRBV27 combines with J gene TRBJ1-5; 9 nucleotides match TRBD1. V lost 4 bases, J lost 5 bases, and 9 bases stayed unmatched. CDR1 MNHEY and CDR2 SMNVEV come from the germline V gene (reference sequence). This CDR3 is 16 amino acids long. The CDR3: CASSSFGQGRHQPQHF. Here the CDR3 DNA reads TGTGCCAGCAGTTCCTTCGGACAGGGGAGGCATCAGCCCCAGCATTTT.

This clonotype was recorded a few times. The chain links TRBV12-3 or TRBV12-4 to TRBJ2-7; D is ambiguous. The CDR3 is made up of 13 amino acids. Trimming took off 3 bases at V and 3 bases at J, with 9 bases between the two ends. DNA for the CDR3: TGTGCCAGCAGTTTTCTATCCTTCTACGAGCAGTACTTC. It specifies CASSFLSFYEQYF.

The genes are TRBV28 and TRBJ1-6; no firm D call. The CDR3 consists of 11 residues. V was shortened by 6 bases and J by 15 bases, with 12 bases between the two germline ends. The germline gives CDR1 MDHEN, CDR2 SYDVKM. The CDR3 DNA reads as TGTGCCAGCAGAACCGGGTTGGGCCTCCACTTT. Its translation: CASRTGLGLHF.